A selection of T cell receptor beta chains follows, all from one sample in a study of early T cells in non-severe SARS-CoV-2 infection. TCRdb re-called the 5' RACE reads with MiXCR, one entry per CDR3 protein. This table has about 35,000 distinct CDR3 sequences, about 6.3% appearing once. The sequenced sample consisted of whole blood. The receptor source for this set is an adult who was a healthcare worker with PCR-confirmed SARS-CoV-2 infection or an uninfected control (not recorded which). The CDR3 runs from the conserved cysteine through the conserved F or W. The D gene is left open where the match is weak. Clone sizes are given selectively: once, few, many, or a class where the clone is expanded.

size	D	V	J	DNA	CDR3
many	-	TRBV20-1	TRBJ2-1	TGCAGTGCTAGTAGGGGCGATAATGAGCAGTTCTTC	CSASRGDNEQFF
many	TRBD1	TRBV7-3	TRBJ2-3	TGTGCCAGCAGCCTGGGACAGTCAGATACGCAGTATTTT	CASSLGQSDTQYF
few	TRBD2	TRBV7-2	TRBJ2-2	TGTGCCAGCAGCTCTCCGGGACTAGCGATCACCGGGGAGCTGTTTTTT	CASSSPGLAITGELFF
medium-sized	-	TRBV29-1	TRBJ2-2	TGCAGCGTTGTAGGTGGGAAAACAAACAGGGTAATGGACACCGGGGAGCTGTTTTTT	CSVVGGKTNRVMDTGELFF
many	-	TRBV10-3	TRBJ2-7	TGTGCCATCAGTGAGGGCTCCTACGAGCAGTACTTC	CAISEGSYEQYF
many	-	TRBV5-6	TRBJ1-1	TGTGCCAGCAGCTGGTGGAAGGGCAGGGTTGAGACTGAAGCTTTCTTT	CASSWWKGRVETEAFF
many	-	TRBV7-6	TRBJ2-1	TGTGCCAGCAGCTTAGTGGCGGGCAGATCAAATGAGCAGTTCTTC	CASSLVAGRSNEQFF
-	-	TRBV6-5	TRBJ1-1	TGTGCCAGCAAGCCTTTCGACCCGGGAACTGAAGCTTTCTTT	CASKPFDPGTEAFF
few	-	TRBV10-3	TRBJ2-2	TGTGCCATCAGTGAGTCTAAGAACACCGGGGAGCTGTTTTTT	CAISESKNTGELFF
medium-sized	-	TRBV7-6	TRBJ2-5	TGTGCCAGCAGCTTAGTCGGCCAGCAAGAGACCCAGTACTTC	CASSLVGQQETQYF
few	-	TRBV15	TRBJ2-2	TGTGCCACCAGCAGAGATCGGGACTCCTACACCGGGGAGCTGTTTTTT	CATSRDRDSYTGELFF
many	-	TRBV19	TRBJ2-5	TGTGCCAGTACTTCCCTCGACAAAACGGAGACCCAGTACTTC	CASTSLDKTETQYF
many	-	TRBV20-1	TRBJ2-5	TGCAGTGCCGGGAAAGAGACCCAGTACTTC	CSAGKETQYF
-	TRBD2	TRBV12-3/TRBV12-4	TRBJ2-7	TGTGCCAGCACTTCGACTAGCGGATCCTACGAGCAGTACTTC	CASTSTSGSYEQYF